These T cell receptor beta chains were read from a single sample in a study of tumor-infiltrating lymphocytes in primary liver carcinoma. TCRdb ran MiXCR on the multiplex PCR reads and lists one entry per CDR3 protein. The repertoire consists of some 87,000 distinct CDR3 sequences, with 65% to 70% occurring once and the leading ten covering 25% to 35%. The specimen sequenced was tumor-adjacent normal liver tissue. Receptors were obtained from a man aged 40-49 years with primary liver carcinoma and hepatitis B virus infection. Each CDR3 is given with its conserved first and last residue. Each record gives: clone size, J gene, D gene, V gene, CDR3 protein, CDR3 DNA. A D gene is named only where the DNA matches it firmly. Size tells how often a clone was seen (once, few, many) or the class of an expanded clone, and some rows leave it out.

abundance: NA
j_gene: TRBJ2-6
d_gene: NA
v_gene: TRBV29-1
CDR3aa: CSAPAGRDSGAKVLTF
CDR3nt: TGCAGTGCCCCCGCGGGACGCGACTCTGGGGCCAAAGTCCTGACTTTC

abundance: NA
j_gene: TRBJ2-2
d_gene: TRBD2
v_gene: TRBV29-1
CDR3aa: CNVEDAAGAPEELFF
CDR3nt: TGCAACGTTGAAGACGCTGCGGGAGCCCCCGAGGAGCTGTTTTTT

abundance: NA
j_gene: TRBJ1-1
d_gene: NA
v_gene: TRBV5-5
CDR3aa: CASSLRSKRAAFF
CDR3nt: TGTGCCAGCAGCTTAAGGTCCAAGAGAGCGGCTTTCTTT

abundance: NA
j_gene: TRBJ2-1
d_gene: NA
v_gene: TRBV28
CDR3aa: CASSLGLAGEQFF
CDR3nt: TGTGCCAGCAGTTTAGGTCTAGCTGGGGAGCAGTTCTTC

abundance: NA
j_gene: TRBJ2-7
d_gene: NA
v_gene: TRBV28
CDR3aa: CASSSQRYEQYF
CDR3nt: TGTGCCAGCAGCTCTCAACGGTACGAGCAGTACTTC

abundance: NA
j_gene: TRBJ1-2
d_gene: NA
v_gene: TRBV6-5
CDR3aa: CASTGLRSQAF
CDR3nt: TGTGCCAGCACTGGCCTGCGGTCTCAAGCCTTC

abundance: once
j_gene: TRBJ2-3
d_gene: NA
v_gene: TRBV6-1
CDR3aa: CANSDQQEATDTQYF
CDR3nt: TGTGCCAACAGTGACCAACAGGAAGCCACAGATACGCAGTATTTT

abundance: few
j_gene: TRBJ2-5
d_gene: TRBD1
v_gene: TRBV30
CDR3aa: CAWSVQQGARETQYF
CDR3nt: TGTGCCTGGAGTGTACAGCAGGGGGCGCGTGAGACCCAGTACTTC

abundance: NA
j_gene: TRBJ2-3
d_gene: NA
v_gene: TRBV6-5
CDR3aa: CASSATESADMQYF
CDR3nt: TGTGCCAGCAGTGCGACAGAGTCCGCAGATATGCAGTATTTT

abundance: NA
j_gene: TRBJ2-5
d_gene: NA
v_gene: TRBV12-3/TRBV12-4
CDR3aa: CASSRGTAQETHYF
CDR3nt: TGTGCCAGTAGCCGCGGGACTGCCCAGGAGACCCACTACTTC

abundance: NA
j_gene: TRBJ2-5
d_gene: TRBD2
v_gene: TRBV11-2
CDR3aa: CVSGVGDQETQYF
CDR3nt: TGTGTTAGCGGGGTGGGGGACCAAGAGACCCAGTACTTC

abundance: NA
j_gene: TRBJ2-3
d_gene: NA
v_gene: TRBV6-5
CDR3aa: CAGNWDGRTDTQYF
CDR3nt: TGTGCCGGTAATTGGGACGGACGCACAGATACGCAGTATTTT

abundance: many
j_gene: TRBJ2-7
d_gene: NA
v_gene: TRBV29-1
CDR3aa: CSVDISGSSYEQYF
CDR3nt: TGCAGCGTTGACATATCGGGCAGCTCCTACGAGCAGTACTTC

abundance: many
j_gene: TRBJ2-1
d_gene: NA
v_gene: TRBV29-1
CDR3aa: CSVEQGYNEQFF
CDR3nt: TGCAGCGTTGAACAGGGATACAATGAGCAGTTCTTC

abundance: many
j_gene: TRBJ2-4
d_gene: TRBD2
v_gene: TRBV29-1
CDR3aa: CSVPGLAENIQYF
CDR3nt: TGCAGCGTCCCGGGACTAGCTGAAAACATTCAGTACTTC

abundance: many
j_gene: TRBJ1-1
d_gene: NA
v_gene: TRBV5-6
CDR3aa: CASSLVWGTEAFF
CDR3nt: TGTGCCAGCAGCTTGGTGTGGGGGACTGAAGCTTTCTTT

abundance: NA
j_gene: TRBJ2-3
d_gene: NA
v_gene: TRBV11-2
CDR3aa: CANSLERGPDTQYF
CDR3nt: TGTGCCAACAGCTTAGAGAGAGGCCCAGATACGCAGTATTTT

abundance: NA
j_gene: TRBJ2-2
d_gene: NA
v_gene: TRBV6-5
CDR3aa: CASSYDDLVTGELFF
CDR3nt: TGTGCCAGTAGTTACGATGACCTTGTCACCGGGGAGCTGTTTTTT

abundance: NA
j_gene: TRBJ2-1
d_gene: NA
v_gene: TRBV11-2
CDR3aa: CATGQDKPSSYEQFF
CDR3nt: TGTGCCACCGGGCAAGACAAGCCATCCTCCTATGAGCAGTTCTTC

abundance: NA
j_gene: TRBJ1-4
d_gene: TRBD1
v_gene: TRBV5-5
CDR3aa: CASSGGQETNEKLFF
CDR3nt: TGTGCCAGCAGCGGGGGACAGGAGACTAATGAAAAATTGTTTTTT

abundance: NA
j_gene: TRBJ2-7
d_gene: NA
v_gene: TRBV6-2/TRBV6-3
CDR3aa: CVSIQNLTGTNELYF
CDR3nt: TGTGTCAGCATCCAAAACCTTACAGGGACCAACGAGCTGTACTTC

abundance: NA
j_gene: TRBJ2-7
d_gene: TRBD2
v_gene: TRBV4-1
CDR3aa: CTSSLGTSGSYEQYF
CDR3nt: TGCACCAGCAGTCTTGGGACTAGCGGGAGTTACGAGCAGTACTTC

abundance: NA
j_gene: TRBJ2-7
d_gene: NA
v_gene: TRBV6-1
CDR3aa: CASIFQTNGALTSYEQYF
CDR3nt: TGTGCCAGCATCTTCCAGACTAACGGGGCCCTGACCTCCTACGAGCAGTACTTC

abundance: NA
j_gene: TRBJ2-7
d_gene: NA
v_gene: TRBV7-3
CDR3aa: CASSFGPKYEQYF
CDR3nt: TGTGCCAGCAGCTTCGGGCCCAAATACGAGCAGTACTTC

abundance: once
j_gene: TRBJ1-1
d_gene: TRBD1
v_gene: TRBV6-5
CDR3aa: CANSCLGQDTEAFF
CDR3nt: TGTGCCAACAGTTGCCTCGGACAGGACACTGAAGCTTTCTTT

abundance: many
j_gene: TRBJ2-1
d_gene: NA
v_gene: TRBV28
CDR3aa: CASSLMASSYNEQFF
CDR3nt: TGTGCCAGCAGTTTAATGGCGAGCTCCTACAATGAGCAGTTCTTC